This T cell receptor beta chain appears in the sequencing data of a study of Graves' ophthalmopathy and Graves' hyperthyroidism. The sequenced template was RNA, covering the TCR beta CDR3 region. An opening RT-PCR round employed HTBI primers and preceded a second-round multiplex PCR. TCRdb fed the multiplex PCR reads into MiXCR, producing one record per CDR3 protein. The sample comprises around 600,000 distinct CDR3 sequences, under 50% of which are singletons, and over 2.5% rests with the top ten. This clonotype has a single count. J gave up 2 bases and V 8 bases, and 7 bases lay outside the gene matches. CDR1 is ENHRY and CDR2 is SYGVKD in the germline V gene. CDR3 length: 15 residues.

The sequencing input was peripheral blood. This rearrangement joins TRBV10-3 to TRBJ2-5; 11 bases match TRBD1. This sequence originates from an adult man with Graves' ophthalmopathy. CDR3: CAIRGTGGDQETQYF. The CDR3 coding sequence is TGTGCCATCCGGGGGACAGGGGGGGATCAAGAGACCCAGTACTTC.